This entry lists 29 T cell receptor beta chains sequenced from one sample in a study of blood T cell repertoires in COVID-19. Profiled with immunoSEQ multiplex PCR; TCRdb holds only in-frame clones, not every one. The table has about 190,000 clones, about 88% seen once. Sequencing input: PBMCs or T cells enriched from blood (not recorded which). The receptor set was obtained from a woman aged 40 to 50 in a cohort exposed to, infected with or recovered from COVID-19 (not recorded which).

The sample holds one count of this clone. This rearrangement joins TRBV6-5 to TRBJ2-5; 9 bases match TRBD1. This CDR3 has 15 amino acids. Germline V lookup: CDR1 MNHEY, CDR2 SVGAGI. With 7 bases clipped from V and 5 bases from J, the junction kept 11 bases outside the gene matches. The CDR3: CASILNRGRGETQYF. The DNA of the CDR3 is TGTGCCAGCATTCTCAACAGGGGGCGCGGGGAGACCCAGTACTTC.

The chain is built from TRBV10-3 and TRBJ2-1, with D perhaps matching TRBD2 (5 bases). The V and J ends lost 3 bases and 3 bases respectively, with 21 bases between them. Germline V gene sequence: CDR1 ENHRY, CDR2 SYGVKD. The CDR3 sequence is 18 residues long. In DNA, the CDR3 is TGTGCCATCAGTGATCTTCCGGAGCGGCTCGGGAACTACAATGAGCAGTTCTTC. It is translated as CAISDLPERLGNYNEQFF.

The chain carries TRBV15 and TRBJ2-7; weak D call: TRBD1 (6 bases). Germline CDR1 LNHNV, CDR2 YYDKDF (reference sequence). The length of the CDR3 is 16 residues. Trimming pared 0 bases from V and 2 bases from J, leaving 14 bases between. CDR3 loop: CATSRDGTPQAYEQYF. CDR3 in DNA: TGTGCCACCAGCAGAGATGGGACACCTCAAGCCTACGAGCAGTACTTC. Complete variable domain (other parts from reference TRBV15 and TRBJ2-7): DAMVIQNPRYQVTQFGKPVTLSCSQTLNHNVMYWYQQKSSQAPKLLFHYYDKDFNNEADTPDNFQSRRPNTSFCFLDIRSPGLGDTAMYLCATSRDGTPQAYEQYFGPGTRLTVT.

This sequence joins TRBV6-5 and TRBJ2-2; possible D gene TRBD1, 6 bases. V was shortened by 2 bases and J by 3 bases, with 13 bases between the two germline ends. Germline lookup yields CDR1 MNHEY and CDR2 SVGAGI. The CDR3 is made up of 16 amino acids. The CDR3 loop reads CASSYGGRGHTGELFF. The CDR3 DNA is TGTGCCAGCAGTTACGGTGGCAGGGGCCACACCGGGGAGCTGTTTTTT.

Comments on this clone: The sample has other DNA sequences that encode this CDR3 too. This sequence joins TRBV11-2 and TRBJ2-3, with D possibly being TRBD1 (5 bases). There are 13 residues in the CDR3. V dropped 5 bases and J dropped 4 bases, with 10 bases sitting between them. CDR1 is SGHAT, CDR2 FQNNGV, per germline. CDR3 sequence (DNA): TGTGCCAGCAGCCCAGGGTGGGCAGATACGCAGTATTTT. Translation: CASSPGWADTQYF. Full variable domain (rest looked up from reference TRBV11-2 and TRBJ2-3): EAGVAQSPRYKIIEKRQSVAFWCNPISGHATLYWYQQILGQGPKLLIQFQNNGVVDDSQLPKDRFSAERLKGVDSTLKIQPAKLEDSAVYLCASSPGWADTQYFGPGTRLTVL.

The V call is TRBV11-2, the J call TRBJ1-1; D is unresolved. From germline, CDR1 is SGHAT and CDR2 FQNNGV. The CDR3 runs 15 residues. Trimming left V 5 bases short and J 1 base short, with 14 bases between. Here the CDR3 DNA reads TGTGCCAGCAGCAAAGAATACCGGGGGAACACTGAAGCTTTCTTT. As protein: CASSKEYRGNTEAFF.

The gene calls are TRBV23-1 and TRBJ2-7; 10 bases line up with TRBD1. TRBV23-1 is given ORF status, its function remaining uncertain. CDR3 size: 13 residues. V trimming: 10 bases; J trimming: 4 bases; junction bases outside the gene matches: 7. CDR3 sequence: CANDRDRGYEQYF. The DNA for the CDR3 is TGCGCCAACGACCGGGACAGGGGTTACGAGCAGTACTTC.

CDR3: CASSRMTSGGSSYEQYF. The CDR3 DNA is TGTGCCAGCAGCCGTATGACTAGCGGAGGAAGCTCCTACGAGCAGTACTTC. The J gene is TRBJ2-7, the V gene TRBV3-1 (or the pseudogene TRBV3-2); TRBD2 aligns across 9 bases. Germline CDR1 reads LGHDT; CDR2 reads YNNKEL (reference sequence). V shed 4 bases and J 0 bases; nucleotides not matched to a gene: 10. This CDR3 comprises 17 residues.

The chain has TRBV7-9 and TRBJ1-2; D is perhaps TRBD1 (6 bases). The CDR3 length is 17 residues. The V and J ends lost 5 bases and 6 bases respectively, with 25 bases between them. Per germline, CDR1 SEHNR and CDR2 FQNEAQ (reference sequence). The CDR3, as DNA: TGTGCCAGCAGCCCTAGCGGGGGCCCCAGGCCGGAAGATGGCTACACCTTC. Amino acid sequence: CASSPSGGPRPEDGYTF. Based on the CDR3 plus reference TRBV7-9 and TRBJ1-2, the full variable domain is DTGVSQNPRHKITKRGQNVTFRCDPISEHNRLYWYRQTLGQGPEFLTYFQNEAQLEKSRLLSDRFSAERPKGSFSTLEIQRTEQGDSAMYLCASSPSGGPRPEDGYTFGSGTRLTVV.

This chain uses TRBV30 with TRBJ1-1; D might be TRBD1 (6 bases). With 2 bases removed from V and 6 bases from J, the gap between germline ends came to 16 bases. Per the germline V gene, CDR1 is GTSNPN and CDR2 is SVGIG (reference sequence). This CDR3 contains 14 residues. The CDR3, as DNA: TGTGCCTGGAGTCTCCTCAGGGGTTCAGCTGAAGCTTTCTTT. It yields the protein CAWSLLRGSAEAFF.

The CDR3 region has the DNA TGTGCCAGCAGTGGAAGGGGCCCCACCAGCACAGATACGCAGTATTTT. Protein: CASSGRGPTSTDTQYF. This rearrangement joins TRBV28 to TRBJ2-3; D perhaps matches TRBD1 (5 bases). CDR1 is MDHEN and CDR2 is SYDVKM in the germline V gene. V lost 5 bases to trimming and J lost 0 bases, with 15 bases between them. This CDR3 region has 16 residues.

The chain uses TRBV9 and TRBJ2-1, with D perhaps matching TRBD2 (5 bases). This CDR3 region has 15 residues. The V and J ends lost 0 bases and 0 bases respectively, with 7 bases between them. CDR1 and CDR2 (germline): SGDLS, YYNGEE. This chain's CDR3 is CASSVVDYSYNEQFF. Here the CDR3 DNA reads TGTGCCAGCAGCGTAGTAGACTACTCCTACAATGAGCAGTTCTTC.

The chain employs TRBV27 and TRBJ2-2; D may be TRBD2 (5 bases). Germline V CDR1 and CDR2: MNHEY, SMNVEV (reference sequence). This CDR3 spans 12 amino acids. Trimming pared 4 bases from V and 7 bases from J, leaving 7 bases between. As DNA, the CDR3 is TGTGCCAGCAGTTACGGAGGCGGGGAGCTGTTTTTT. It is translated as CASSYGGGELFF.

The chain combines TRBV14 with TRBJ1-2; TRBD1 agrees at 7 bases. There are 15 residues in the CDR3. With 0 bases clipped from V and 4 bases from J, the junction kept 5 bases outside the gene matches. Germline loops: CDR1 SGHDN, CDR2 FVKESK. The CDR3 region has the DNA TGTGCCAGCAGCCAAGACGTCAGGGGGTTCTATGGCTACACCTTC. Amino acids: CASSQDVRGFYGYTF.

This clone was seen a handful of times. The chain carries TRBV9 and TRBJ1-1; TRBD1 aligns across 9 bases. This CDR3 region has 15 residues. The ends lost 2 bases at V and 1 base at J; junction bases unmatched: 3. Germline values: CDR1 SGDLS, CDR2 YYNGEE. The CDR3 DNA sequence: TGTGCCAGCAGCGTCGGGACAGGGTCGAACACTGAAGCTTTCTTT. Its protein product is CASSVGTGSNTEAFF.

The J gene is TRBJ2-1, the V gene TRBV7-2, with D perhaps TRBD1 (6 bases). The CDR3 totals 13 residues. V gave up 5 bases and J gave up 7 bases, with 12 bases separating them. Germline V lookup: CDR1 SGHTA, CDR2 FQGNSA. CDR3 in DNA: TGTGCCAGCAGCCTACAACAGGGTAATGAGCAGTTCTTC. Its translation is CASSLQQGNEQFF.

The rearrangement uses TRBV29-1 and TRBJ1-2; D is possibly TRBD1 (6 bases). The CDR3 is 15 residues long. In germline, CDR1 is SQVTM, CDR2 ANQGSEA. V was shortened by 4 bases and J by 4 bases, with 19 bases between the two germline ends. CDR3 in DNA: TGCAGCGTTGCGCTAGGACAGTTTCTACCCTATGGCTACACCTTC. The encoded protein is CSVALGQFLPYGYTF.

The gene calls are TRBV19 and TRBJ1-5, with D perhaps matching TRBD1 (6 bases). Germline-derived CDR1 and CDR2 are LNHDA and SQIVND (reference sequence). This CDR3 spans 13 amino acids. V was clipped by 5 bases and J by 8 bases, with 13 bases between them. The DNA for the CDR3 is TGTGCCAGTAGTCCCCAGGGGATCGAGCCCCAGCATTTT. Protein product: CASSPQGIEPQHF.

The chain links TRBV10-3 to TRBJ2-7; 10 bases match TRBD1. Germline V gene data show CDR1 as ENHRY and CDR2 as SYGVKD. V was pared by 0 bases and J by 1 base, with 0 bases of the junction left unmatched. The CDR3 totals 15 residues. CDR3 loop: CAISESGQGSYEQYF. DNA of the CDR3: TGTGCCATCAGTGAGTCGGGACAGGGGTCCTACGAGCAGTACTTC.

The V call is TRBV5-5, the J call TRBJ2-1; tentatively, D is TRBD2 (6 bases). The germline V and J ends were trimmed by 5 bases and 4 bases, with 16 bases remaining between them. The germline V gene encodes CDR1 SGHKS and CDR2 YYEKEE (reference sequence). This CDR3 has 15 residues. The CDR3: CASRPTGTAYNEQFF. CDR3 bases: TGTGCCAGCAGGCCCACCGGGACTGCGTACAATGAGCAGTTCTTC.

The V gene is TRBV27, the J gene TRBJ2-1; TRBD1 aligns across 7 bases. After removal of 0 bases from V and 9 bases from J, the junction contained 2 bases not matched to a gene. The CDR3 has 13 amino acids. The germline V gene encodes CDR1 MNHEY and CDR2 SMNVEV (reference sequence). Here the CDR3 reads CASSLSQGPEQFF. The CDR3 DNA is TGTGCCAGCAGTTTATCACAGGGGCCTGAGCAGTTCTTC.

This chain joins TRBV12-5 and TRBJ2-1, with TRBD2 matching 10 bases. This CDR3 spans 17 amino acids. Germline values: CDR1 LGHNT, CDR2 FRNRAP. With V trimmed by 5 bases and J by 9 bases, 16 bases remained unmatched. The CDR3 protein is CASGAPGLAAWPAEQFF. CDR3 nucleotide sequence: TGTGCTAGTGGTGCACCTGGACTAGCGGCCTGGCCGGCTGAGCAGTTCTTC.

V usage is TRBV28 and J usage is TRBJ1-1; D might be TRBD1 (5 bases). The CDR3 length is 16 residues. Germline CDR1 is MDHEN and CDR2 is SYDVKM. Trimming took off 3 bases at V and 4 bases at J, with 18 bases between the two ends. CDR3: CASSFTRARRGTEAFF. The CDR3 coding sequence is TGTGCCAGCAGTTTTACCAGGGCGCGGAGGGGCACTGAAGCTTTCTTT.

The V gene is TRBV5-1, the J gene TRBJ2-5; D is unclear. Trimming took 3 bases from V and 2 from J, leaving 11 bases between them. The length of the CDR3 is 14 residues. Looked up from germline, CDR1 is SGHRS and CDR2 is YFSETQ. The CDR3 nucleotides are TGCGCCAGCAGCTCCCAGCGTTCACAAGAGACCCAGTACTTC. Translating it yields CASSSQRSQETQYF.

This clone is a singleton in its sample. The chain combines TRBV10-2 with TRBJ2-3; no clear D. This CDR3 is 13 amino acids long. Germline CDR1 and CDR2: WSHSY and SAAADI. Trimming took 7 bases from V and 3 from J, leaving 11 bases between them. CDR3 region: CASTVFWTDTQYF. CDR3 bases: TGCGCCAGCACGGTTTTTTGGACAGATACGCAGTATTTT.

This chain connects TRBV7-2 to TRBJ1-2; D may be TRBD1 (6 bases). The germline V gene has CDR1 SGHTA and CDR2 FQGNSA. The CDR3 totals 14 residues. Trimming took 5 bases from V and 5 from J, leaving 15 bases between them. The CDR3 here is CASSQTGGIYGYTF. CDR3 nucleotides: TGTGCCAGCAGCCAAACGGGGGGCATTTATGGCTACACCTTC.

The chain couples TRBV5-1 to TRBJ2-1, with D tentatively TRBD1 (6 bases). Germline CDR1 reads SGHRS; CDR2 reads YFSETQ. The length of the CDR3 is 15 residues. The V gene lost 4 bases and the J gene lost 0 bases, with 11 bases spanning the gap. The CDR3 sequence is CASSPGQISYNEQFF. The CDR3, as DNA: TGCGCCAGCAGCCCAGGACAGATCTCCTACAATGAGCAGTTCTTC. The entire variable domain, with the rest obtained from reference TRBV5-1 and TRBJ2-1, is as follows: KAGVTQTPRYLIKTRGQQVTLSCSPISGHRSVSWYQQTPGQGLQFLFEYFSETQRNKGNFPGRFSGRQFSNSRSEMNVSTLELGDSALYLCASSPGQISYNEQFFGPGTRLTVL.

V is TRBV6-1 and J is TRBJ2-5, with D uncertain. Germline loops: CDR1 MNHNS, CDR2 SASEGT. This CDR3 has 17 residues. V lost 3 bases, J lost 1 base, and 18 bases lay in between. The CDR3 loop reads CASSDEVVPSVQETQYF. CDR3 DNA: TGTGCCAGCAGTGACGAGGTCGTTCCCTCGGTCCAAGAGACCCAGTACTTC.

The chain joins TRBV6-2 or TRBV6-3 to TRBJ2-7; TRBD2 agrees at 10 bases. V lost 5 bases and J lost 5; bases outside the gene matches: 15. The germline CDR1 and CDR2 sequences are MNHEY and SVGEGT. The CDR3 spans 17 residues. The CDR3 spells CASSHISSGRGIHEQYF. As DNA, the CDR3 is TGTGCCAGCAGTCACATCTCTAGCGGGAGAGGTATCCACGAGCAGTACTTC.